This T cell receptor (beta chain) is drawn from a study of blood T cell repertoires in COVID-19 (dated by TCRdb to 2019 to 2021). As for the study more broadly: Collaborator samples came from the United States, Italy and Spain and covered acute and convalescent phases of COVID-19. Deeply sampled blood TCRbeta repertoires from subjects exposed to, actively infected with, or recovered from COVID-19 were included in the dataset. Where available, HLA class I and class II types were taken from metadata supplied by the sample provider and were not determined by assay-based typing. The prospective study material was composed of cDNA or gDNA derived from T cells, B-cell-depleted T cells, or PBMCs. The repertoires were released in a freely available public database meant as a resource for research on the immune response to SARS-CoV-2. A de-identified subject ID, COVID-19 status, age in years and sex were almost always included in the sample metadata. The samples were drawn from two sources: the first 160 participants of the ongoing ImmuneRACE study, and 1,000 to 1,500 subjects contributed by 6 global collaborators. Points the paper makes about the study in general: The quantity of clinical and demographic metadata differed by source and by participant and was supplied without curation.

The immunoSEQ Assay, a bias-controlled multiplex PCR, was used to amplify TCRbeta CDR3 regions from genomic DNA. On the study's bioinformatics: The number of nucleated cells in each sample was estimated from the amplification of reference gene primers within the assay. To quantify the absolute abundance of each unique TCRbeta CDR3 rearrangement, sequence reads were collapsed and filtered. For each sample, productive Simpson clonality was calculated as the square root of Simpson's diversity index across productive rearrangements. TCRdb's version of the immuneACCESS table is confined to in-frame rearrangements and falls short of the full clone set. An unresolved V gene accounts for under half of the shortfall where checked; the remainder is of unknown origin. Clonal size and the V and J genes are those of that table, whereas D and trimming came from the DNA. For this sample there are 60,000 to 65,000 clones; approximately 80% appear just once. 10% of the sample rests with the top ten.

One collaborating source in Seattle enrolled patients during active infection and followed them longitudinally through the course of disease. The collaborating institutions used their own protocols to collect whole blood in K2EDTA tubes. For TCRbeta analysis, collaborator samples were shipped as frozen whole blood, as isolated PBMCs, or as DNA extracted from either sample type. V lost 0 bases and J lost 8 bases; the stretch between them is 10 bases long. The germline V gene yields LGHNA for CDR1 and YSLEER for CDR2. Including the terminal cysteine and phenylalanine, the CDR3 comprises 13 residues. Here the CDR3 DNA is all that survives: 39 bases in frame from base 1. As to this clone: Its antigen remains undetermined. No base quality information exists; no much larger clone differs at one position.

The rearrangement combines TRBV4-3 with TRBJ1-2, with the D gene call left open. The material sequenced was peripheral blood. The receptor was derived from a man aged 50-59 years with COVID-19, enrolled during active disease. The DNA sequence is given as TGCGCCAGCAGCCAAGATCGCGGGTACGGCTACACCTTC. The resulting protein is CASSQDRGYGYTF.